Listed below are T cell receptor beta chains from one sample, sequenced in a study of blood T cell repertoires in COVID-19. Some clones are missing from TCRdb's copy, which holds only in-frame ones; the method was immunoSEQ multiplex PCR. The repertoire consists of around 160,000 clones, with roughly nine tenths occurring once and the leading ten covering almost 1%. Input material: peripheral blood. The receptors stem from a young man with acute or convalescent COVID-19. Both conserved end residues are part of each CDR3. The D gene is left open where the match is weak. Clone size is not always given. Where it is, it says once, few, many or a class for expanded clones.

abundance: NA
d_gene: NA
j_gene: TRBJ1-4
v_gene: TRBV7-9
CDR3aa: CASSLGGTANEKLFF
CDR3nt: TGTGCCAGCAGCTTAGGCGGGACGGCTAATGAAAAACTGTTTTTT

abundance: NA
d_gene: TRBD1
j_gene: TRBJ2-3
v_gene: TRBV6-2/TRBV6-3
CDR3aa: CASSHQGAPDTQYF
CDR3nt: TGTGCCAGCAGTCATCAGGGGGCCCCAGATACGCAGTATTTT

abundance: few
d_gene: TRBD1
j_gene: TRBJ2-7
v_gene: TRBV20-1
CDR3aa: CSARDSYEQYF
CDR3nt: TGCAGTGCTCGGGACAGCTACGAGCAGTACTTC

abundance: NA
d_gene: NA
j_gene: TRBJ1-1
v_gene: TRBV5-1
CDR3aa: CASSLGFGDTEAFF
CDR3nt: TGCGCCAGCAGCTTAGGGTTCGGGGACACTGAAGCTTTCTTT

abundance: NA
d_gene: TRBD1
j_gene: TRBJ2-5
v_gene: TRBV30
CDR3aa: CAWSEGAREETQYF
CDR3nt: TGTGCCTGGAGTGAGGGGGCGCGGGAAGAGACCCAGTACTTC

abundance: NA
d_gene: NA
j_gene: TRBJ2-3
v_gene: TRBV7-8
CDR3aa: CASSGRSGSDTQYF
CDR3nt: TGTGCCAGCAGCGGTAGAAGCGGGTCAGATACGCAGTATTTT

abundance: once
d_gene: NA
j_gene: TRBJ1-4
v_gene: TRBV3-1/TRBV3-2
CDR3aa: CASSPEAGGGFDEKLFF
CDR3nt: TGTGCCAGCAGTCCCGAAGCGGGGGGCGGATTTGATGAAAAACTGTTTTTT

abundance: once
d_gene: TRBD1
j_gene: TRBJ1-2
v_gene: TRBV2
CDR3aa: CASSSRDSNNYGYTF
CDR3nt: TGTGCCAGCAGTTCCCGGGACAGTAACAACTATGGCTACACCTTC

abundance: NA
d_gene: NA
j_gene: TRBJ1-2
v_gene: TRBV9
CDR3aa: CASSLTVGGVGKDYGYTF
CDR3nt: TGTGCCAGCAGCCTCACAGTAGGGGGAGTAGGGAAGGACTATGGCTACACCTTC

abundance: NA
d_gene: NA
j_gene: TRBJ1-2
v_gene: TRBV5-4
CDR3aa: CASSLGGADYGYTF
CDR3nt: TGTGCCAGCAGTCTTGGGGGGGCGGACTATGGCTACACCTTC

abundance: NA
d_gene: NA
j_gene: TRBJ2-5
v_gene: TRBV1
CDR3aa: CTSSPLAGGPETQYF
CDR3nt: TGCACCAGCAGCCCCCTAGCGGGGGGGCCGGAGACCCAGTACTTC

abundance: once
d_gene: NA
j_gene: TRBJ2-5
v_gene: TRBV9
CDR3aa: CASSVDSLRETQYF
CDR3nt: TGTGCCAGCAGCGTGGACTCTCTAAGGGAGACCCAGTACTTC

abundance: few
d_gene: TRBD1
j_gene: TRBJ1-1
v_gene: TRBV10-3
CDR3aa: CAIRGQGGLNTEAFF
CDR3nt: TGTGCCATCAGGGGACAGGGCGGGCTGAACACTGAAGCTTTCTTT

abundance: NA
d_gene: TRBD1
j_gene: TRBJ1-2
v_gene: TRBV10-3
CDR3aa: CAISDYGTGYGYTF
CDR3nt: TGTGCCATCAGTGACTACGGGACAGGGTATGGCTACACCTTC

abundance: NA
d_gene: NA
j_gene: TRBJ1-2
v_gene: TRBV3-1/TRBV3-2
CDR3aa: CASSQDGRYGYTF
CDR3nt: TGTGCCAGCAGCCAAGATGGGAGGTATGGCTACACCTTC

abundance: NA
d_gene: TRBD1
j_gene: TRBJ1-5
v_gene: TRBV19
CDR3aa: CASSITGGAVQPQHF
CDR3nt: TGTGCCAGTAGTATAACAGGGGGCGCGGTTCAGCCCCAGCATTTT

abundance: NA
d_gene: NA
j_gene: TRBJ1-1
v_gene: TRBV30
CDR3aa: CACQGHLNTEAFF
CDR3nt: TGTGCCTGCCAGGGACATCTGAACACTGAAGCTTTCTTT

abundance: once
d_gene: NA
j_gene: TRBJ1-2
v_gene: TRBV10-2
CDR3aa: CASSESTRGYNYGYTF
CDR3nt: TGCGCCAGCAGTGAGTCGACTCGAGGCTATAACTATGGCTACACCTTC

abundance: NA
d_gene: NA
j_gene: TRBJ1-1
v_gene: TRBV7-9
CDR3aa: CASSIGGVNTEAFF
CDR3nt: TGTGCCAGCAGCATCGGGGGGGTGAACACTGAAGCTTTCTTT

abundance: few
d_gene: NA
j_gene: TRBJ2-5
v_gene: TRBV30
CDR3aa: CAWSLRGTQYF
CDR3nt: TGTGCCTGGAGTCTCAGGGGGACCCAGTACTTC

abundance: NA
d_gene: TRBD1
j_gene: TRBJ1-2
v_gene: TRBV7-9
CDR3aa: CASSGGQADYGYTF
CDR3nt: TGTGCCAGCAGCGGGGGACAGGCGGACTATGGCTACACCTTC

abundance: NA
d_gene: TRBD1
j_gene: TRBJ1-1
v_gene: TRBV2
CDR3aa: CASRTQGAAMNTEAFF
CDR3nt: TGTGCCAGCAGGACACAGGGGGCAGCCATGAACACTGAAGCTTTCTTT